A single sample gave rise to the 13 T cell receptor beta chains below, sequenced in a study of blood T cell repertoires in COVID-19. The table came from immunoSEQ multiplex PCR; TCRdb's copy has only in-frame clones and leaves some out. The sample yields 200,000 to 250,000 clones, under 90% seen once. The sample was PBMCs or T cells enriched from blood (not recorded which). The receptor source for this set is a man aged 55 to 70 who had recovered from COVID-19.

The V call is TRBV5-1, the J call TRBJ1-1; the D is unclear. Germline CDR1 reads SGHRS; CDR2 reads YFSETQ. With 6 bases removed from V and 0 bases from J, the gap between germline ends came to 9 bases. This CDR3 has 13 amino acids. CDR3 loop: CASNQNMNTEAFF. The CDR3, as DNA: TGCGCCAGCAACCAGAATATGAACACTGAAGCTTTCTTT. The variable domain in full, completed from reference TRBV5-1 and TRBJ1-1, reads KAGVTQTPRYLIKTRGQQVTLSCSPISGHRSVSWYQQTPGQGLQFLFEYFSETQRNKGNFPGRFSGRQFSNSRSEMNVSTLELGDSALYLCASNQNMNTEAFFGQGTRLTVV.

The chain combines TRBV18 with TRBJ1-5; TRBD1 agrees at 7 bases. Germline V CDR1 and CDR2: KGHSH, LQKENI. The V segment lost 3 bases and the J segment 6 bases; nucleotides outside the gene matches: 8. The CDR3 contains 15 residues. The CDR3 nucleotides read TGTGCCAGCTCACCTACAGGGGACGAGGGTCAGCCCCAGCATTTT. This encodes CASSPTGDEGQPQHF. The full variable domain, in which reference TRBV18 and TRBJ1-5 provide the parts outside the CDR3, is NAGVMQNPRHLVRRRGQEARLRCSPMKGHSHVYWYRQLPEEGLKFMVYLQKENIIDESGMPKERFSAEFPKEGPSILRIQQVVRGDSAAYFCASSPTGDEGQPQHFGDGTRLSIL.

The V and J genes are TRBV11-3 and TRBJ2-1; 10 nucleotides agree with TRBD2. Per germline, CDR1 SGHNT and CDR2 YENEEA. V shed 5 bases and J 9 bases; nucleotides not matched to a gene: 7. The CDR3 is 14 amino acids. The CDR3 here is CASSARTSGGEQFF. DNA of the CDR3: TGTGCCAGCAGCGCACGGACTAGCGGCGGTGAGCAGTTCTTC.

The chain links TRBV3-1 (or the pseudogene TRBV3-2) to TRBJ1-2, with D possibly matching TRBD1 (5 bases). The CDR3 totals 18 residues. The ends were cut back, 4 bases at V and 1 base at J, with 22 bases in the middle. Germline lookup yields CDR1 LGHDT and CDR2 YNNKEL (reference sequence). The DNA of the CDR3 is TGTGCCAGCAGCCCACCAAGCGCTTATGGGGGGGGTAACTATGGCTACACCTTC. It yields the protein CASSPPSAYGGGNYGYTF.

The chain links TRBV7-3 to TRBJ2-2; a possible D gene is TRBD2 (7 bases). CDR3 length: 13 amino acids. CDR1 and CDR2 (germline): SGHTA, FQGTGA. V lost 7 bases, J lost 6 bases, and 12 bases lay in between. The CDR3 region is CASTQGGAGELFF. CDR3 sequence (DNA): TGTGCCAGCACCCAAGGGGGGGCCGGGGAGCTGTTTTTT.

This rearrangement joins TRBV12-5 to TRBJ2-7; 10 bases are shared with TRBD1. V trimming: 5 bases; J trimming: 0 bases; junction bases outside the gene matches: 4. The CDR3 extends over 15 amino acids. The germline V gene has CDR1 LGHNT and CDR2 FRNRAP. As DNA, the CDR3 is TGTGCTAGTGGTCCAGGGACAGGGGCCTCCTACGAGCAGTACTTC. This gives the protein CASGPGTGASYEQYF.

This clone was seen only a few times. The chain has TRBV11-3 and TRBJ1-1, with unresolved D. The CDR3 is 11 amino acids. From germline, CDR1 is SGHNT and CDR2 YENEEA. V lost 2 bases, J lost 6 bases, and 4 bases lay in between. The CDR3 sequence is CASSLLAEAFF. The CDR3 DNA follows: TGTGCCAGCAGCTTACTCGCTGAAGCTTTCTTT.

The V gene is TRBV2, the J gene TRBJ2-3; D possibly corresponds to TRBD1 (5 bases). V was clipped by 7 bases and J by 2 bases, with 13 bases between them. The germline gives CDR1 SNHLY, CDR2 FYNNEI. This CDR3 is 14 amino acids long. The CDR3 sequence is CASTPQGLTDTQYF. CDR3 bases: TGTGCCAGCACTCCCCAGGGTCTCACAGATACGCAGTATTTT.

The V call is TRBV15, the J call TRBJ1-5; D remains unclear. The CDR3 has 16 amino acids. Trimming took 0 bases from V and 8 from J, leaving 17 bases between them. Germline CDR1 and CDR2: LNHNV and YYDKDF (reference sequence). The CDR3 spells CATSRDLSNNGEPQHF. The CDR3 coding sequence is TGTGCCACCAGCAGAGATTTGTCAAACAACGGGGAGCCCCAGCATTTT.

The chain carries TRBV7-9 and TRBJ2-3; TRBD1 aligns across 10 bases. This CDR3 has 18 amino acids. V lost 5 bases to trimming and J lost 2 bases; unmatched junction nucleotides: 13. Germline-derived CDR1 and CDR2 are SEHNR and FQNEAQ (reference sequence). CDR3 coding DNA: TGTGCCAGCAGCCCGCCGGGACAGGGGACAGACCCCACAGATACGCAGTATTTT. It yields the protein CASSPPGQGTDPTDTQYF.

The chain has TRBV5-1 and TRBJ2-1; D is perhaps TRBD1 (6 bases). There are 15 residues in the CDR3. The ends were cut back, 0 bases at V and 3 bases at J, with 10 bases in the middle. Germline CDR1 is SGHRS and CDR2 is YFSETQ. This CDR3 is CASSLGGRNYNEQFF. The CDR3 coding sequence is TGCGCCAGCAGCTTGGGGGGGCGCAACTACAATGAGCAGTTCTTC.

The chain combines TRBV18 with TRBJ1-6; possibly TRBD1 for D (6 bases). The CDR3 spans 16 residues. V shed 3 bases and J shed 5 bases, with 14 bases lying between them. Germline CDR1 reads KGHSH; CDR2 reads LQKENI. CDR3: CASSPSVAGDNSPLHF. CDR3 coding DNA: TGTGCCAGCTCACCGTCGGTGGCAGGGGATAATTCACCCCTCCACTTT.

The chain combines TRBV11-3 with TRBJ1-2, with a possible D match to TRBD1 (6 bases). The CDR3 length is 16 residues. Germline V gene lookup returns CDR1 SGHNT and CDR2 YENEEA. Trimming took off 0 bases at V and 4 bases at J, with 15 bases between the two ends. The CDR3 DNA sequence: TGTGCCAGCAGCTTAGAGGTCCCAGGGGAGAGCTATGGCTACACCTTC. Its translation is CASSLEVPGESYGYTF.